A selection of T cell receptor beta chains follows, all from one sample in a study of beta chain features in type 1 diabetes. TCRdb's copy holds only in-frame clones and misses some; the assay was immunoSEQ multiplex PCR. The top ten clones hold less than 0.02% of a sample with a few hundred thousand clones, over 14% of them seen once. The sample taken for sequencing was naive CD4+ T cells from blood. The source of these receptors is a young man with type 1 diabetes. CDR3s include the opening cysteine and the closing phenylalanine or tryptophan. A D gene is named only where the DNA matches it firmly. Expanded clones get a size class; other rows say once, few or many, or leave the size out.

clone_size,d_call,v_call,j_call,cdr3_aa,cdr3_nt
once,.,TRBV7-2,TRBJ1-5,CASSPRDTLYQPQHF,TGTGCCAGCAGCCCCCGGGACACCCTGTATCAGCCCCAGCATTTT
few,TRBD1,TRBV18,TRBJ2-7,CASSPTTGPYEQYF,TGTGCCAGCTCACCAACGACAGGGCCCTACGAGCAGTACTTC
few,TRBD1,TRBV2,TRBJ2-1,CASRSRDRTYNEQFF,TGTGCCAGCAGGTCCCGGGACAGAACCTACAATGAGCAGTTCTTC
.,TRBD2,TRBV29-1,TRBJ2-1,CSVGLALYYNEQFF,TGCAGCGTCGGACTAGCGCTCTACTACAATGAGCAGTTCTTC
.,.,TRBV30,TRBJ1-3,CAWSWGLSGNTIYF,TGTGCCTGGAGCTGGGGGCTCTCTGGAAACACCATATATTTT
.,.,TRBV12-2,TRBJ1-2,CASRRRTGYGYTF,TGTGCAAGTCGCCGACGGACAGGGTACGGCTACACCTTC
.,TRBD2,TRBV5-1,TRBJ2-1,CASSVTSGNNEQFF,TGCGCCAGCAGCGTGACTAGCGGGAACAATGAGCAGTTCTTC
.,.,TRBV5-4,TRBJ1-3,CASSQTQGSVVF,TGTGCCAGCAGCCAGACACAGGGTTCCGTCGTATTT
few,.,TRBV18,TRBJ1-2,CASSPPQGGSLGGYTF,TGTGCCAGCTCACCACCTCAGGGAGGGAGTCTTGGAGGCTACACCTTC
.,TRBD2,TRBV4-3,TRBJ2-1,CASSSLSSGGGHEQFF,TGCGCCAGCAGCTCTTTGTCTAGCGGGGGGGGGCATGAGCAGTTCTTC
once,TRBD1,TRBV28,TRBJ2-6,CASSEQGTGANVLTF,TGTGCCAGCAGTGAACAGGGGACTGGGGCCAACGTCCTGACTTTC
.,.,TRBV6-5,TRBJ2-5,CASSYWRGETQYF,TGTGCCAGCAGTTACTGGCGGGGAGAGACCCAGTACTTC
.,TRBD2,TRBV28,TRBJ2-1,CASLGRRQWFFF,TGTGCCAGCCTCGGGAGGCGACAGTGGTTCTTCTTC
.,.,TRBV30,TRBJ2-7,CAWSADPWGDPSYEQYF,TGTGCCTGGAGTGCCGACCCCTGGGGCGATCCCTCCTACGAGCAGTACTTC
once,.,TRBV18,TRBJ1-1,CATTENPNTEAFF,TGTGCCACCACAGAGAACCCAAACACTGAAGCTTTCTTT
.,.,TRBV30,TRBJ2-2,CAWSVTGTGELFF,TGTGCCTGGAGTGTAACGGGGACCGGGGAGCTGTTTTTT
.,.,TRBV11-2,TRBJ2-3,CASSSPRLPKTYF,TGTGCCAGCAGCTCGCCCCGACTCCCCAAGACGTATTTT
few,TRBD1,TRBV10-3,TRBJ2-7,CAIGRQGAKGEQYF,TGTGCCATTGGACGACAGGGGGCAAAGGGCGAGCAGTACTTC
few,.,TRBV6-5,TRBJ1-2,CASTADGGPYGYTF,TGTGCCAGCACCGCCGACGGGGGGCCGTACGGCTACACCTTC
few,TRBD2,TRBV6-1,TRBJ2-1,CASSGLAGAISEQFF,TGTGCCAGCAGTGGACTAGCGGGAGCGATCAGTGAGCAGTTCTTC
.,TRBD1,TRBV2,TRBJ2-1,CASRGTGKQFF,TGTGCCAGCAGGGGGACAGGGAAGCAGTTCTTC
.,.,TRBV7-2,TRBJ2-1,CASSLVGGMYNEQFF,TGTGCCAGCAGCTTAGTCGGCGGGATGTACAATGAGCAGTTCTTC
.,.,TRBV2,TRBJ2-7,CATSEAGISYEQYF,TGTGCCACATCTGAGGCCGGGATTTCCTACGAGCAGTACTTC
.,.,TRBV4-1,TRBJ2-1,CASSPTRGLAGNEQFF,TGCGCCAGCAGCCCGACAAGAGGGCTAGCCGGGAATGAGCAGTTCTTC
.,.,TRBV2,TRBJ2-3,CASSTRGLSITDTQYF,TGTGCCAGCAGTACCAGGGGCCTTAGCATCACAGATACGCAGTATTTT
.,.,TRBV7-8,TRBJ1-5,CASSHTRGSNQPQHF,TGTGCCAGCAGCCACACTCGCGGGAGTAATCAGCCCCAGCATTTT
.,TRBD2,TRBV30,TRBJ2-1,CAWSVSSGRTDSYNEQFF,TGTGCCTGGAGTGTAAGTAGCGGGAGGACCGACTCCTACAATGAGCAGTTCTTC
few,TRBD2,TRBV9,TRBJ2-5,CASSVATSGPQETQYF,TGTGCCAGCAGCGTAGCTACTAGCGGGCCTCAAGAGACCCAGTACTTC
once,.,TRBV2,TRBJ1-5,CASAGVNNQPQHF,TGTGCCTCAGCAGGGGTGAACAATCAGCCCCAGCATTTT
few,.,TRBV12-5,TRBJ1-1,CASGSREADTEAFF,TGTGCTAGTGGTTCCAGGGAGGCGGACACTGAAGCTTTCTTT
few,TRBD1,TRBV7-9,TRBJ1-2,CASSPEDRGRSGYTF,TGTGCCAGCAGCCCCGAGGACAGGGGAAGGAGCGGCTACACCTTC
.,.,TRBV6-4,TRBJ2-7,CASSDSGHEQYF,TGTGCCAGCAGTGACTCGGGCCACGAGCAGTACTTC
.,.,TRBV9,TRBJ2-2,CASSVSGNTGELFF,TGTGCCAGCAGCGTTAGCGGTAACACCGGGGAGCTGTTTTTT
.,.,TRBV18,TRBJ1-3,CASSPPGTGNTIYF,TGTGCCAGCTCACCACCCGGGACTGGAAACACCATATATTTT